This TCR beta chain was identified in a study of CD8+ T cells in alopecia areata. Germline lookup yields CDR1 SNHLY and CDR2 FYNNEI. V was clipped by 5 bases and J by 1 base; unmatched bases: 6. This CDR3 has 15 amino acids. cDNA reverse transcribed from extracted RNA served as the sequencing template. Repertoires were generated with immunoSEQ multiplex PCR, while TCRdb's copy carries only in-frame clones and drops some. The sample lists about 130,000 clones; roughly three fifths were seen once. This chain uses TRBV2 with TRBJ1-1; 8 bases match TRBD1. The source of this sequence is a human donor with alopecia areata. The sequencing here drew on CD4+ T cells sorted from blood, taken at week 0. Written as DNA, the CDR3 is TGTGCCAGCAGTAGTCAGGGGGCGGAGAACACTGAAGCTTTCTTT. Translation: CASSSQGAENTEAFF. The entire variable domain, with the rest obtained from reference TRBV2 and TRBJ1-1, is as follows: EPEVTQTPSHQVTQMGQEVILRCVPISNHLYFYWYRQILGQKVEFLVSFYNNEISEKSEIFDDQFSVERPDGSNFTLKIRSTKLEDSAMYFCASSSQGAENTEAFFGQGTRLTVV.